The 9 T cell receptor beta chains in this list originate from one sample, sequenced in a study of CD8 T cells in Susac syndrome. Reverse transcription of about 0.5 to 1 ug RNA used random hexamers. MiXCR, run by TCRdb on the immunoSEQ multiplex PCR reads, gives a single entry per CDR3 protein. This table holds roughly 190,000 distinct CDR3 sequences, almost 96% found once. Sequenced material: CD4+ T cells from PBMCs. The origin of the receptors is a human donor with Susac syndrome.

V is TRBV18 and J is TRBJ1-5; D not resolved. V was trimmed by 2 bases and J by 5 bases, leaving 13 bases between them. Germline lookup yields CDR1 KGHSH and CDR2 LQKENI. CDR3 length equals 15 residues. The CDR3 DNA reads TGTGCCAGCTCACCATTTGCAGGCCAGGATCAGCCCCAGCATTTT. Its translation: CASSPFAGQDQPQHF.

This clonotype was counted a few times. The rearrangement links TRBV3-1 to TRBJ1-3; no definite D call. This CDR3 is built from 11 residues. V was trimmed by 4 bases and J by 3 bases, leaving 1 base between them. The germline gives CDR1 LGHDT, CDR2 YNNKEL (reference sequence). The CDR3 sequence is CASSRGNTIYF. The DNA of the CDR3 is TGTGCCAGCAGCCGTGGAAACACCATATATTTT.

V gene TRBV6-5 combines with J gene TRBJ2-1, with D possibly being TRBD2 (7 bases). Germline assignment: CDR1 MNHEY and CDR2 SVGAGI. This CDR3 comprises 15 residues. The V gene lost 7 bases and the J gene lost 3 bases, with 16 bases spanning the gap. The CDR3 DNA follows: TGTGCCAGCACGACGGGGGGCCAGTTCTACAATGAGCAGTTCTTC. Amino acid sequence: CASTTGGQFYNEQFF.

The chain combines TRBV6-1 with TRBJ2-6, with 7 bases fitting TRBD1. Germline V gene lookup returns CDR1 MNHNS and CDR2 SASEGT. The CDR3 covers 17 residues. The V segment lost 6 bases and the J segment 1 base; nucleotides outside the gene matches: 9. The CDR3 loop reads CASSRWHRGSGANVLTF. CDR3 DNA: TGTGCCAGCAGCCGTTGGCACAGGGGATCTGGGGCCAACGTCCTGACTTTC.

The chain employs TRBV30 and TRBJ1-1; 7 bases match TRBD1. With V trimmed by 5 bases and J by 1 base, 4 bases remained unmatched. Germline loops: CDR1 GTSNPN, CDR2 SVGIG (reference sequence). CDR3 length: 13 amino acids. Here the CDR3 reads CAWGTVANTEAFF. CDR3 DNA sequence: TGTGCCTGGGGGACAGTGGCGAACACTGAAGCTTTCTTT.

V gene TRBV11-2 combines with J gene TRBJ2-7; maybe TRBD1 (6 bases). Trimming left V 3 bases short and J 3 bases short, with 12 bases between. CDR1 is SGHAT and CDR2 is FQNNGV in the germline V gene. CDR3 size: 14 residues. The CDR3, as DNA: TGTGCCAGCAGCTTCGGGACATTTTACTACGAGCAGTACTTC. Its protein is CASSFGTFYYEQYF. The complete variable domain, with remaining parts taken from reference TRBV11-2 and TRBJ2-7, reads EAGVAQSPRYKIIEKRQSVAFWCNPISGHATLYWYQQILGQGPKLLIQFQNNGVVDDSQLPKDRFSAERLKGVDSTLKIQPAKLEDSAVYLCASSFGTFYYEQYFGPGTRLTVT.

DNA for the CDR3: TGTGCCAGCAGCAGACAGGGGCGCAATCAGCCCCAGCATTTT. It encodes CASSRQGRNQPQHF. The chain recombines TRBV12-3 or TRBV12-4 with TRBJ1-5; TRBD1 aligns across 8 bases. V gave up 6 bases and J gave up 2 bases; unmatched junction bases: 3. The CDR3 is 14 residues long.

This chain links TRBV20-1 with TRBJ2-3; D uncertain. The length of the CDR3 is 13 residues. The germline V gene has CDR1 DFQATT and CDR2 SNEGSKA (reference sequence). Trimming stripped 3 bases from V and 2 bases from J, with 9 bases between. The DNA of the CDR3 is TGCAGTGCTAGTCGCGCTGACACAGATACGCAGTATTTT. Translation gives CSASRADTDTQYF.

The chain carries TRBV29-1 and TRBJ2-7, with 10 bases matching TRBD2. CDR1 and CDR2 (germline): SQVTM, ANQGSEA. The trim removed 7 bases at V and 3 bases at J, leaving 6 bases unmatched. CDR3 length: 13 amino acids. CDR3 amino acids: CSGAPSGGYEQYF. CDR3 nucleotide sequence: TGCAGCGGGGCGCCTAGCGGGGGCTACGAGCAGTACTTC.